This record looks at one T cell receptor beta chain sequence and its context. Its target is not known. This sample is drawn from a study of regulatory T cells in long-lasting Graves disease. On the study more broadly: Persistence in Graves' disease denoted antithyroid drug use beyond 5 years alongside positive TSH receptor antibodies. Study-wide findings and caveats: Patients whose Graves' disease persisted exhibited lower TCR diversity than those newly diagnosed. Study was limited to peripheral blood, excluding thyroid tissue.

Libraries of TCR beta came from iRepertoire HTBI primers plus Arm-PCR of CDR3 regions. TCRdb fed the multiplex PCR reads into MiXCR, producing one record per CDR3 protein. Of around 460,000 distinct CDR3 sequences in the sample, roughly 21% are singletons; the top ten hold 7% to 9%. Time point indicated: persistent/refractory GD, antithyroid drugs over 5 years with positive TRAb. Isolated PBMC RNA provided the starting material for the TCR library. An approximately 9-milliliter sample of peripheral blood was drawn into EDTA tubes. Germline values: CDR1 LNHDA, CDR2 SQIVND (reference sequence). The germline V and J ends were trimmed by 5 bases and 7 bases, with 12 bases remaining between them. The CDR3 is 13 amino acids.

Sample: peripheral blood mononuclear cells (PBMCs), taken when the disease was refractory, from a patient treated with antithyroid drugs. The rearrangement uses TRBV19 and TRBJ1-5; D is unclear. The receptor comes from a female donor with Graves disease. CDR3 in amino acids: CASSVATWQPQHF. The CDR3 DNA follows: TGTGCCAGTAGTGTCGCCACATGGCAGCCCCAGCATTTT.